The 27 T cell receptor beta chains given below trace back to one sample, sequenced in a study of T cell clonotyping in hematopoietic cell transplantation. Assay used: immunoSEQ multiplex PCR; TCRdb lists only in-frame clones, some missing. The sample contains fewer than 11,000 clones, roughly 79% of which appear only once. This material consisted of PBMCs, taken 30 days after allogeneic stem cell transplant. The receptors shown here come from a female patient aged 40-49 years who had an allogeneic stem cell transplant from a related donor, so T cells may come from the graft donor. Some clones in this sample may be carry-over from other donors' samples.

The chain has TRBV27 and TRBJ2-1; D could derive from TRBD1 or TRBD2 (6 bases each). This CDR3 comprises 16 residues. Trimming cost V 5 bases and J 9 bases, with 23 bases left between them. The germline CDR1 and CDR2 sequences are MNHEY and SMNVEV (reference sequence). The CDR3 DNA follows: TGTGCCAGCAGTGCCTACCTCCCGGGGGCCAGGGGTGAGCAGTTCTTC. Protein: CASSAYLPGARGEQFF.

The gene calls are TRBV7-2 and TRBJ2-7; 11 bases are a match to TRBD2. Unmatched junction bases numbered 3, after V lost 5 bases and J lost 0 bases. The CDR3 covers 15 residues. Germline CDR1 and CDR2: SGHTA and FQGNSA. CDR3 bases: TGTGCCAGCAGCCAGACTAGCGGGGTCTCCTACGAGCAGTACTTC. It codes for CASSQTSGVSYEQYF.

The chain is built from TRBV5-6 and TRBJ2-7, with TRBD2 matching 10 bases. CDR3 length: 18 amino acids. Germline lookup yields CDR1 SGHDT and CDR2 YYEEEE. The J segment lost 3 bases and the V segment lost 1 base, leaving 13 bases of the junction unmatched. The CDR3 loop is CASSLKRLAGFLSYEQYF. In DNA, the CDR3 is TGTGCCAGCAGCTTGAAGAGACTAGCGGGTTTCCTGAGCTACGAGCAGTACTTC. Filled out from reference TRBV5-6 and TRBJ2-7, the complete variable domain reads DAGVTQSPTHLIKTRGQQVTLRCSPKSGHDTVSWYQQALGQGPQFIFQYYEEEERQRGNFPDRFSGHQFPNYSSELNVNALLLGDSALYLCASSLKRLAGFLSYEQYFGPGTRLTVT.

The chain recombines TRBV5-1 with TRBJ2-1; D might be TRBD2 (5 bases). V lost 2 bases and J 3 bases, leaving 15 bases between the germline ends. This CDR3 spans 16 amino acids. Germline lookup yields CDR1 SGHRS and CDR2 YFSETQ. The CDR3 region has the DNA TGCGCCAGCAGCTTAGATAGGCTAGCAGGCTACAATGAGCAGTTCTTC. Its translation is CASSLDRLAGYNEQFF.

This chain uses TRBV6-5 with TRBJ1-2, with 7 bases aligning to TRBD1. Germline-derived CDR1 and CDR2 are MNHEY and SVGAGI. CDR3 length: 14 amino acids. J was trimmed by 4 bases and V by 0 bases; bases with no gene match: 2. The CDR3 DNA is TGTGCCAGCAGTTACTCGACAGGGATCTATGGCTACACCTTC. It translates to CASSYSTGIYGYTF.

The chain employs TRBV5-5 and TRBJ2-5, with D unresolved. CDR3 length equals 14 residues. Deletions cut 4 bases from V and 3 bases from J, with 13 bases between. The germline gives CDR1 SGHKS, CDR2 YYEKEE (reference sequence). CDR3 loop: CASSQGPMEETQYF. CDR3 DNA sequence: TGTGCCAGCAGCCAAGGGCCCATGGAAGAGACCCAGTACTTC.

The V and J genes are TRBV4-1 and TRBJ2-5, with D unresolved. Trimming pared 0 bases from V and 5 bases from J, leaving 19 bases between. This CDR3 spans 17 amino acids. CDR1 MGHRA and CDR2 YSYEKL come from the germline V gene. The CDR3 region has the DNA TGCGCCAGCAGCCAAGAACTTGCCCGAGGTCCCAGGGAGACCCAGTACTTC. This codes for CASSQELARGPRETQYF.

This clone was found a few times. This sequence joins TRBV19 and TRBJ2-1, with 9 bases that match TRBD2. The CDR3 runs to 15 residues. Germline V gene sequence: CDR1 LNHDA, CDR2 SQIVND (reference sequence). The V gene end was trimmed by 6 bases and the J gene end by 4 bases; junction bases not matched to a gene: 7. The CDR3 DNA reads TGTGCCAGTAGAGAACTAGCGGGCTCTTACAATGAGCAGTTCTTC. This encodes CASRELAGSYNEQFF.

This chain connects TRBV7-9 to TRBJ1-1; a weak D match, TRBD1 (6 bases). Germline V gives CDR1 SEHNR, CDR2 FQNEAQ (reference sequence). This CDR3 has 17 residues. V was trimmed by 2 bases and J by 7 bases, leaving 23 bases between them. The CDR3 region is CASSLLRGRDTDREAFF. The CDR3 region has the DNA TGTGCCAGCAGCTTACTGCGAGGCCGGGACACTGATCGTGAAGCTTTCTTT.

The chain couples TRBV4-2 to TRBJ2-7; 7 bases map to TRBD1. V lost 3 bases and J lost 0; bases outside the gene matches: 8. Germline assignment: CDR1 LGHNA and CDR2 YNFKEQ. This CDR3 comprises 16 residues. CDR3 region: CASSHPSRGSSYEQYF. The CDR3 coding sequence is TGTGCCAGCAGCCACCCGAGCAGGGGGAGCTCCTACGAGCAGTACTTC.

The CDR3 DNA reads as TGTGCCAGCAGCAAAAAGGGGGGCTGGTCGGGGGCCAACGTCCTGACTTTC. Translated, it gives CASSKKGGWSGANVLTF. The chain carries TRBV21-1 and TRBJ2-6. TRBV21-1 is a documented pseudogene. The CDR3 is made up of 17 amino acids.

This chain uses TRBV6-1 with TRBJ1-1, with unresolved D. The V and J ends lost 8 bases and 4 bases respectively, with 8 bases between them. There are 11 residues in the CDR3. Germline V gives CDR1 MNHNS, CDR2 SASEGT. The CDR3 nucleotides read TGTGCCAGCGCGAGCCTCACTGAAGCTTTCTTT. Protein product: CASASLTEAFF.

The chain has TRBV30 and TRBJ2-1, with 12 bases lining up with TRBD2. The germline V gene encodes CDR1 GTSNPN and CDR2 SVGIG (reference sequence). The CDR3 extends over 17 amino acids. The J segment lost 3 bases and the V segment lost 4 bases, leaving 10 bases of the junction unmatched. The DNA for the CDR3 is TGTGCCTGGAAGGGGGCTAGCGGGAGGGCATACTACAATGAGCAGTTCTTC. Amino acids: CAWKGASGRAYYNEQFF. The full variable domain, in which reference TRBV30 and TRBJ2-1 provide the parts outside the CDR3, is SQTIHQWPATLVQPVGSPLSLECTVEGTSNPNLYWYRQAAGRGLQLLFYSVGIGQISSEVPQNLSASRPQDRQFILSSKKLLLSDSGFYLCAWKGASGRAYYNEQFFGPGTRLTVL.

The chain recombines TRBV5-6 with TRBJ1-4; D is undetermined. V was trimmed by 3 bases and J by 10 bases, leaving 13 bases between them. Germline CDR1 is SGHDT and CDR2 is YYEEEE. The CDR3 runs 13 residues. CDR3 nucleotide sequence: TGTGCCAGCAGCTCGCCCGGGTTGGGAAAACTGTTTTTT. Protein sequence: CASSSPGLGKLFF.

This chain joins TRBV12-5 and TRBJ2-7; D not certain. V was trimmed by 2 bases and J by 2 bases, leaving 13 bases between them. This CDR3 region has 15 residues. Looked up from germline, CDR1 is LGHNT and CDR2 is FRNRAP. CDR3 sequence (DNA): TGTGCTAGTGGTTTGTTTCCTGGACCGACCTACGAGCAGTACTTC. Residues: CASGLFPGPTYEQYF. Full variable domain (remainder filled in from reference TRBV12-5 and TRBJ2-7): DARVTQTPRHKVTEMGQEVTMRCQPILGHNTVFWYRQTMMQGLELLAYFRNRAPLDDSGMPKDRFSAEMPDATLATLKIQPSEPRDSAVYFCASGLFPGPTYEQYFGPGTRLTVT.

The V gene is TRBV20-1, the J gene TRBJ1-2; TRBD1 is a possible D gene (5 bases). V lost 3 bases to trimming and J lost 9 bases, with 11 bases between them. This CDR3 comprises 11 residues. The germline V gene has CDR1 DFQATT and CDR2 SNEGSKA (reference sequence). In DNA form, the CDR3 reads TGCAGTGCTAGCCGGGCAGGGCGCTACACCTTC. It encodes CSASRAGRYTF.

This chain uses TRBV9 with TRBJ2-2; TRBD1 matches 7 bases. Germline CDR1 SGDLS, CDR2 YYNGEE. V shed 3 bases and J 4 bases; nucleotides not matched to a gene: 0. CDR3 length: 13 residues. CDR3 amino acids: CASSAGGTGELFF. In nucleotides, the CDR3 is TGTGCCAGCAGCGCAGGGGGCACCGGGGAGCTGTTTTTT. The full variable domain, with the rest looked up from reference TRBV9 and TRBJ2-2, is DSGVTQTPKHLITATGQRVTLRCSPRSGDLSVYWYQQSLDQGLQFLIQYYNGEERAKGNILERFSAQQFPDLHSELNLSSLELGDSALYFCASSAGGTGELFFGEGSRLTVL.

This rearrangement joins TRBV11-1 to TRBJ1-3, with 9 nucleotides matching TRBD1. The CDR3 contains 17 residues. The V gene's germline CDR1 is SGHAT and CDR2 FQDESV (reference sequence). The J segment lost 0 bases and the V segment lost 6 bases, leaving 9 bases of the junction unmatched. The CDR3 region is CASRGKGQGGSGNTIYF. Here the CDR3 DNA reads TGTGCCAGCAGGGGAAAGGGACAGGGAGGCTCTGGAAACACCATATATTTT.

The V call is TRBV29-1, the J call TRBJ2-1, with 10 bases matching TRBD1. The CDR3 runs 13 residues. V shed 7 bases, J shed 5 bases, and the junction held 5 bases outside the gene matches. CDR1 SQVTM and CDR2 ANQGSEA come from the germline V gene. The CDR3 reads CSAGTGEHNEQFF. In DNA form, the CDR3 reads TGCAGCGCCGGGACAGGGGAACACAATGAGCAGTTCTTC.

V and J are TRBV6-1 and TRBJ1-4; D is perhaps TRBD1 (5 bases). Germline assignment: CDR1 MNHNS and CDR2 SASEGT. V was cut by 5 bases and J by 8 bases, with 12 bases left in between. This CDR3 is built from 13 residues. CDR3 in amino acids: CASSRDRGEKLFF. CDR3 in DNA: TGTGCCAGCAGTCGGGACCGAGGCGAAAAACTGTTTTTT.

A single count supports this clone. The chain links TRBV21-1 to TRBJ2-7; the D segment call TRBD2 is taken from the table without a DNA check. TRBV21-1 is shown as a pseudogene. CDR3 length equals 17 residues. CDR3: CASSKNQAAGALGEQYF. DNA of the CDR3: TGTGCCAGCAGCAAAAATCAAGCGGCGGGAGCTCTTGGGGAGCAGTACTTC.

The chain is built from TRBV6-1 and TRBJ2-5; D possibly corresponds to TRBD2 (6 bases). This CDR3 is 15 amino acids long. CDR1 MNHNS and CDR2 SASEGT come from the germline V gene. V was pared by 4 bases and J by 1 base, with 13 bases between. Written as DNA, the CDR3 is TGTGCCAGCAGTGCGATGCGGGGCTTCCAAGAGACCCAGTACTTC. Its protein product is CASSAMRGFQETQYF.

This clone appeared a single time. The CDR3 sequence: CASSQVLGLAGGFYNEQFF. Written as DNA, the CDR3 is TGTGCCAGCAGCCAAGTTCTCGGGCTAGCGGGAGGGTTTTACAATGAGCAGTTCTTC. J is TRBJ2-1 and V is TRBV14; 12 bases align to TRBD2. The CDR3 extends over 19 amino acids. Germline CDR1 reads SGHDN; CDR2 reads FVKESK. Trimming removed 1 base from V and 4 bases from J; junction bases left unmatched: 11. Using reference TRBV14 and TRBJ2-1 for the parts outside the CDR3, the full variable domain is EAGVTQFPSHSVIEKGQTVTLRCDPISGHDNLYWYRRVMGKEIKFLLHFVKESKQDESGMPNNRFLAERTGGTYSTLKVQPAELEDSGVYFCASSQVLGLAGGFYNEQFFGPGTRLTVL.

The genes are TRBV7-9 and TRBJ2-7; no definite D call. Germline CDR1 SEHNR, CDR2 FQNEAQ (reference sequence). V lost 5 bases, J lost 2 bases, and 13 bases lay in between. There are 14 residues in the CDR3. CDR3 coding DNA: TGTGCCAGCAGCGCCCCAGGTCCTCCCTACGAGCAGTACTTC. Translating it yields CASSAPGPPYEQYF.

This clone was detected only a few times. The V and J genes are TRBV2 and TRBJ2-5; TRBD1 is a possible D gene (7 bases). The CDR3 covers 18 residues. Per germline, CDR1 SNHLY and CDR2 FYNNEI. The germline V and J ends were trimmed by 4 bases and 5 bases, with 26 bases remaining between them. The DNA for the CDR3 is TGTGCCAGCAGTGCAATATCTAGGGGGCGGGATTGGGGTGAGACCCAGTACTTC. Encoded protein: CASSAISRGRDWGETQYF.

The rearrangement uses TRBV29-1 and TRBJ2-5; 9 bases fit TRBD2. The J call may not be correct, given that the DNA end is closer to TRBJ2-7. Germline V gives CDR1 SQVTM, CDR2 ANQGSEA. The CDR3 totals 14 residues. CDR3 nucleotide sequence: TGCAGCGTTGGATATAGCGGGAGTGTCCACGAGCAGTACTTC. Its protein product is CSVGYSGSVHEQYF.

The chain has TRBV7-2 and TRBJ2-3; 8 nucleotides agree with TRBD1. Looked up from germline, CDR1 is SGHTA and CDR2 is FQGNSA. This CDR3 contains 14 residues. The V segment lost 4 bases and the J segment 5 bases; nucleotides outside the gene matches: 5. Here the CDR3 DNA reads TGTGCCAGCAGCTACCGACAGGGGCAAGATACGCAGTATTTT. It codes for CASSYRQGQDTQYF.